Sequencing of this T cell receptor beta chain was carried out in a study of T cells in Graves' hyperthyroidism and ophthalmopathy. Study context: Pretreatment peripheral blood was obtained at initial diagnosis.

Amplified regions were TCR beta CDR3 sequences from RNA transcripts. When the TCR CDR3 underwent first-round RT-PCR, the HTBI primer set was used. TCRdb fed the multiplex PCR reads into MiXCR, producing one record per CDR3 protein. This sample has 500,000 or so distinct CDR3 sequences, with more than 15% found just once. Study observations and caveats: Blood also held most thyroid clonotypes expanded beyond 0.001.

In its sample, this clonotype was seen many times. What it binds is not known. CDR1 is GTSNPN and CDR2 is SVGIG in the germline V gene (reference sequence). The CDR3 runs to 15 residues. The V gene end was trimmed by 2 bases and the J gene end by 5 bases; junction bases not matched to a gene: 6. Clinical Activity Scores of at least 3, NOSPECS grades of at least 4 and durations under 3 months characterized ophthalmopathy patients. The source is a woman aged 18-30 years with Graves' ophthalmopathy. The specimen was blood. This chain links TRBV30 with TRBJ2-1; 10 bases map to TRBD2. Written as DNA, the CDR3 is TGTGCCTGGAGTAACTTAGCGGGGGGAAACAATGAGCAGTTCTTC. It is translated as CAWSNLAGGNNEQFF.